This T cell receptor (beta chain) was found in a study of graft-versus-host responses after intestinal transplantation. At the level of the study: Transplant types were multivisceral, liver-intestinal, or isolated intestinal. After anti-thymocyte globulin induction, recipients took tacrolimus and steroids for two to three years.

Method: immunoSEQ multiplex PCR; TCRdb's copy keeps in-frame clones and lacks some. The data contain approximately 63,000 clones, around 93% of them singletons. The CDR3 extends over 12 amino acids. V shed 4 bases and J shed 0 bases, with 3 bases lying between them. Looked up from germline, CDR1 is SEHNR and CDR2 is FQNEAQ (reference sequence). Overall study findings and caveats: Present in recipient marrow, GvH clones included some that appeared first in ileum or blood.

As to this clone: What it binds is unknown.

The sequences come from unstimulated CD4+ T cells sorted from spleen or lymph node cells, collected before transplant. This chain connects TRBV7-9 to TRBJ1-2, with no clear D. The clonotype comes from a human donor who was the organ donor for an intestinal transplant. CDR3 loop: CASSYTNYGYTF. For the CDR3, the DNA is TGTGCCAGCAGCTACACTAACTATGGCTACACCTTC.